The clone carrying this TCR beta chain has a count of ten or more. This sample is drawn from a study of early T cells in non-severe SARS-CoV-2 infection. The trim removed 2 bases at V and 3 bases at J, leaving 4 bases unmatched. This CDR3 is 14 amino acids long. The germline V gene has CDR1 MNHNY and CDR2 SVGAGI (reference sequence). TCRdb used MiXCR to reprocess the 5' RACE reads, holding one entry per CDR3 protein. The repertoire consists of about 69,000 distinct CDR3 sequences, with roughly 15% occurring once and the leading ten covering around 15%. The specimen sequenced was whole blood. J is TRBJ2-7 and V is TRBV6-6, with 7 positions matching TRBD1. This receptor was identified in an adult who was a healthcare worker with PCR-confirmed SARS-CoV-2 infection or an uninfected control (not recorded which). The CDR3 loop is CASSYGTELYEQYF. DNA for the CDR3: TGTGCCAGCAGTTACGGGACAGAGCTCTACGAGCAGTACTTC.